This T cell receptor (beta chain) derives from a study of spatial heterogeneity in lung cancer. Germline V gene lookup returns CDR1 SGHAT and CDR2 FQNNGV. The CDR3 totals 15 residues. V dropped 1 base and J dropped 1 base, with 10 bases sitting between them. This clonotype came up a few times. Using its own MiXCR run on the 5' RACE reads, TCRdb lists one record per CDR3 protein. The sample has about 80,000 distinct CDR3 sequences, about 8.5% seen once. Time point here: sample taken at primary tumor resection. Sequencing was performed on whole RNA extracted from tumor and nontumor lung tissue, or from frozen PBMC, and the material was left unsorted.

This sequence originates from a male donor with early-stage non-small cell lung cancer. V and J are TRBV11-2 and TRBJ2-5, with a weak D call TRBD2 (6 bases). The sample in question was PBMCs, obtained at surgery. The CDR3 coding sequence is TGTGCCAGCAGCTTAGTTCCCGGGAGCCAAGAGACCCAGTACTTC. Its protein product is CASSLVPGSQETQYF.